The sequence of this T cell receptor beta chain was determined in a study of T cell changes during pregnancy in multiple sclerosis. Germline V gene lookup returns CDR1 SGHRS and CDR2 YFSETQ. V was clipped by 1 base and J by 2 bases, with 9 bases between them. CDR3 length equals 14 residues. Measured with immunoSEQ multiplex PCR; TCRdb has only the in-frame clones, and not every one. The table lists under 40,000 clones, 92% of them singletons. This TCR derives from a female donor with multiple sclerosis, enrolled in a pregnancy study. V usage is TRBV5-1 and J usage is TRBJ2-5, with D maybe TRBD1 (5 bases). The input for sequencing was CD8+ T cells from peripheral blood mononuclear cells, taken before pregnancy. The CDR3 region has the DNA TGCGCCAGCAGCTTGAACACAGGACAAGAGACCCAGTACTTC. It is translated as CASSLNTGQETQYF. The whole variable domain, remainder taken from reference TRBV5-1 and TRBJ2-5, is KAGVTQTPRYLIKTRGQQVTLSCSPISGHRSVSWYQQTPGQGLQFLFEYFSETQRNKGNFPGRFSGRQFSNSRSEMNVSTLELGDSALYLCASSLNTGQETQYFGPGTRLLVL.